This is a list of T cell receptor beta chains from one sample in a study of OX40 agonist ivuxolimab in advanced cancers. The repertoire was sequenced with immunoSEQ multiplex PCR; TCRdb's copy has only in-frame clones and lacks some. This table holds over 90,000 clones, around 85% found once. This specimen was CD4+ or CD8+ T cells sorted from blood, taken in a trial of the OX40 agonist ivuxolimab. These receptors were taken from an adult with an advanced solid tumor such as melanoma, head and neck, liver or kidney cancer. Both conserved end residues are part of each CDR3. A D gene is named only where the DNA matches it firmly. Only part of the rows carry a size: once, few, many, or a class if the clone is expanded.

abundance: once
d_gene: TRBD2
j_gene: TRBJ2-1
v_gene: TRBV7-9
CDR3aa: CASSLGEGAGNEQFF
CDR3nt: TGTGCCAGCAGCTTAGGGGAGGGCGCAGGGAATGAGCAGTTCTTC

abundance: once
d_gene: .
j_gene: TRBJ1-6
v_gene: TRBV6-5
CDR3aa: CASSPQSSYNSPLHF
CDR3nt: TGTGCCAGCAGCCCCCAAAGCTCCTATAATTCACCCCTCCACTTT

abundance: .
d_gene: .
j_gene: TRBJ1-5
v_gene: TRBV5-5
CDR3aa: CASSLEQGLRKGQPQHF
CDR3nt: TGTGCCAGCAGCTTAGAACAGGGCCTAAGAAAGGGTCAGCCCCAGCATTTT

abundance: .
d_gene: .
j_gene: TRBJ2-3
v_gene: TRBV7-6
CDR3aa: CASSPGGHYTDTQYF
CDR3nt: TGTGCCAGCAGTCCCGGGGGGCATTATACAGATACGCAGTATTTT

abundance: .
d_gene: .
j_gene: TRBJ1-1
v_gene: TRBV6-5
CDR3aa: CASTLQGNTEAFF
CDR3nt: TGTGCCAGCACCTTACAGGGGAACACTGAAGCTTTCTTT

abundance: once
d_gene: .
j_gene: TRBJ1-2
v_gene: TRBV7-2
CDR3aa: CASSFLFGQNYGYTF
CDR3nt: TGTGCCAGCAGCTTTCTGTTTGGGCAGAACTATGGCTACACCTTC

abundance: .
d_gene: TRBD1
j_gene: TRBJ2-2
v_gene: TRBV19
CDR3aa: CASSIGDRGLGELFF
CDR3nt: TGTGCCAGTAGTATCGGGGACAGGGGGCTCGGGGAGCTGTTTTTT

abundance: .
d_gene: .
j_gene: TRBJ1-2
v_gene: TRBV30
CDR3aa: CAWGTGPYGYTF
CDR3nt: TGTGCCTGGGGTACAGGCCCCTATGGCTACACCTTC

abundance: .
d_gene: .
j_gene: TRBJ1-1
v_gene: TRBV19
CDR3aa: CASSIQGADTEAFF
CDR3nt: TGTGCCAGTAGTATACAGGGCGCCGACACTGAAGCTTTCTTT

abundance: .
d_gene: .
j_gene: TRBJ1-5
v_gene: TRBV18
CDR3aa: CASRGDTSNQPQHF
CDR3nt: TGTGCCAGCCGGGGGGATACTAGCAATCAGCCCCAGCATTTT

abundance: .
d_gene: TRBD1
j_gene: TRBJ2-2
v_gene: TRBV5-1
CDR3aa: CASSSGQVGTGELFF
CDR3nt: TGCGCCAGCAGCTCCGGACAGGTGGGCACCGGGGAGCTGTTTTTT

abundance: .
d_gene: .
j_gene: TRBJ1-5
v_gene: TRBV6-1
CDR3aa: CASSEGRMGSNQPQHF
CDR3nt: TGTGCCAGCAGTGAGGGGAGGATGGGAAGCAATCAGCCCCAGCATTTT

abundance: once
d_gene: TRBD1
j_gene: TRBJ2-7
v_gene: TRBV13
CDR3aa: CASSWSPGTGYEKTYEQYF
CDR3nt: TGTGCCAGCAGCTGGAGCCCCGGGACAGGGTACGAGAAAACCTACGAGCAGTACTTC

abundance: .
d_gene: TRBD1
j_gene: TRBJ1-2
v_gene: TRBV11-3
CDR3aa: CASSLAGSGTAYGYTF
CDR3nt: TGTGCCAGCAGCTTAGCAGGGTCCGGGACAGCCTATGGCTACACCTTC

abundance: .
d_gene: .
j_gene: TRBJ2-7
v_gene: TRBV7-8
CDR3aa: CASKSDSSYEQYF
CDR3nt: TGTGCCAGCAAATCGGACAGCTCCTACGAGCAGTACTTC

abundance: .
d_gene: TRBD2
j_gene: TRBJ2-1
v_gene: TRBV19
CDR3aa: CASSLYPGLTNNEQFF
CDR3nt: TGTGCCAGTAGTCTATATCCGGGACTAACAAACAATGAGCAGTTCTTC

abundance: once
d_gene: .
j_gene: TRBJ2-5
v_gene: TRBV2
CDR3aa: CASSEGLTKETQYF
CDR3nt: TGTGCCAGCAGTGAGGGTCTCACCAAAGAGACCCAGTACTTC

abundance: .
d_gene: .
j_gene: TRBJ1-1
v_gene: TRBV19
CDR3aa: CASRSDQGYTEAFF
CDR3nt: TGTGCCAGTAGATCCGACCAGGGGTACACTGAAGCTTTCTTT

abundance: .
d_gene: .
j_gene: TRBJ1-2
v_gene: TRBV2
CDR3aa: CASSRGLIYGYTF
CDR3nt: TGTGCCAGCAGTCGGGGGCTGATATATGGCTACACCTTC

abundance: .
d_gene: .
j_gene: TRBJ2-2
v_gene: TRBV27
CDR3aa: CASRVSDRGDTGELFF
CDR3nt: TGTGCCAGCAGAGTTTCGGATAGAGGGGACACCGGGGAGCTGTTTTTT

abundance: .
d_gene: .
j_gene: TRBJ1-1
v_gene: TRBV18
CDR3aa: CASSPRALENTEAFF
CDR3nt: TGTGCCAGCTCACCACGGGCATTAGAGAACACTGAAGCTTTCTTT

abundance: .
d_gene: .
j_gene: TRBJ2-5
v_gene: TRBV7-7
CDR3aa: CASSSNVGALETQYF
CDR3nt: TGTGCTAGCAGCTCCAATGTGGGGGCGTTGGAGACCCAGTACTTC

abundance: .
d_gene: .
j_gene: TRBJ1-1
v_gene: TRBV7-2
CDR3aa: CASSLSPGPTEAFF
CDR3nt: TGTGCCAGCAGCTTATCTCCAGGGCCCACTGAAGCTTTCTTT

abundance: .
d_gene: TRBD1
j_gene: TRBJ1-2
v_gene: TRBV6-5
CDR3aa: CASRDRTFYGYTF
CDR3nt: TGTGCCAGCAGGGACAGGACCTTCTATGGCTACACCTTC

abundance: .
d_gene: TRBD2
j_gene: TRBJ2-1
v_gene: TRBV5-4
CDR3aa: CASSPAGLAYNEQFF
CDR3nt: TGTGCCAGCAGCCCGGCGGGACTAGCTTACAATGAGCAGTTCTTC

abundance: .
d_gene: .
j_gene: TRBJ2-1
v_gene: TRBV6-5
CDR3aa: CASSPFDSLNEQFF
CDR3nt: TGTGCCAGCAGTCCCTTCGACAGCCTCAATGAGCAGTTCTTC

abundance: .
d_gene: TRBD1
j_gene: TRBJ1-1
v_gene: TRBV6-5
CDR3aa: CASRGTGNTEAFF
CDR3nt: TGTGCCAGCAGGGGGACAGGGAACACTGAAGCTTTCTTT

abundance: .
d_gene: .
j_gene: TRBJ2-2
v_gene: TRBV10-2
CDR3aa: CASSDPAGMGPHGGELFF
CDR3nt: TGCGCCAGCAGTGATCCGGCGGGCATGGGCCCTCACGGCGGGGAGCTGTTTTTT

abundance: .
d_gene: TRBD2
j_gene: TRBJ2-1
v_gene: TRBV6-5
CDR3aa: CASSSGTSGRMEQFF
CDR3nt: TGTGCCAGCAGTTCTGGGACTAGCGGGAGGATGGAGCAGTTCTTC

abundance: .
d_gene: .
j_gene: TRBJ1-4
v_gene: TRBV6-1
CDR3aa: CASSVPGTNEKLFF
CDR3nt: TGTGCCAGCAGTGTTCCTGGAACCAATGAAAAACTGTTTTTT

abundance: .
d_gene: TRBD1
j_gene: TRBJ2-6
v_gene: TRBV5-1
CDR3aa: CASRRTGTPSGANVLTF
CDR3nt: TGCGCCAGCAGGCGGACAGGGACGCCCTCTGGGGCCAACGTCCTGACTTTC

abundance: .
d_gene: TRBD1
j_gene: TRBJ2-1
v_gene: TRBV5-1
CDR3aa: CASRRELDRHEQFF
CDR3nt: TGCGCCAGCAGGAGGGAACTGGACAGGCATGAGCAGTTCTTC

abundance: .
d_gene: .
j_gene: TRBJ2-1
v_gene: TRBV19
CDR3aa: CASSIGGVEQFF
CDR3nt: TGTGCCAGTAGTATAGGGGGGGTGGAGCAGTTCTTC

abundance: .
d_gene: .
j_gene: TRBJ1-2
v_gene: TRBV5-1
CDR3aa: CASSLGDYGYTF
CDR3nt: TGCGCCAGCAGCTTGGGCGACTATGGCTACACCTTC

abundance: .
d_gene: .
j_gene: TRBJ2-5
v_gene: TRBV7-8
CDR3aa: CASSLAWTARGETQYF
CDR3nt: TGTGCCAGCAGCCTTGCTTGGACAGCCCGGGGAGAGACCCAGTACTTC

abundance: .
d_gene: .
j_gene: TRBJ1-5
v_gene: TRBV30
CDR3aa: CAWSLGEDQPQHF
CDR3nt: TGTGCCTGGAGTTTGGGGGAAGATCAGCCCCAGCATTTT

abundance: few
d_gene: TRBD1
j_gene: TRBJ1-1
v_gene: TRBV30
CDR3aa: CAWSVRDSTQAFF
CDR3nt: TGTGCCTGGAGTGTTAGGGACAGCACCCAAGCTTTCTTT

abundance: .
d_gene: TRBD1
j_gene: TRBJ2-3
v_gene: TRBV6-5
CDR3aa: CASSPSGTGKDTQYF
CDR3nt: TGTGCCAGCAGCCCTTCCGGGACAGGGAAAGATACGCAGTATTTT

abundance: .
d_gene: .
j_gene: TRBJ2-3
v_gene: TRBV7-2
CDR3aa: CASSLGGGRASDTQYF
CDR3nt: TGTGCCAGCAGCTTGGGGGGCGGGAGAGCCTCAGATACGCAGTATTTT

abundance: once
d_gene: .
j_gene: TRBJ1-1
v_gene: TRBV11-2
CDR3aa: CASSLASAGSQPFF
CDR3nt: TGTGCCAGCAGCTTAGCTTCGGCAGGGTCTCAGCCTTTCTTT

abundance: .
d_gene: .
j_gene: TRBJ1-2
v_gene: TRBV6-6
CDR3aa: CASSWTENYGYTF
CDR3nt: TGTGCCAGCAGTTGGACTGAAAACTATGGCTACACCTTC

abundance: .
d_gene: .
j_gene: TRBJ2-2
v_gene: TRBV4-2
CDR3aa: CASSHLKRGPTGELFF
CDR3nt: TGTGCCAGCAGCCATCTTAAAAGGGGCCCCACCGGGGAGCTGTTTTTT

abundance: .
d_gene: .
j_gene: TRBJ1-3
v_gene: TRBV23-1
CDR3aa: CASTNVGRGGTPSGNTIYF
CDR3nt: TGCGCCAGCACCAACGTGGGAAGGGGTGGGACACCCTCTGGAAACACCATATATTTT

abundance: .
d_gene: TRBD2
j_gene: TRBJ2-7
v_gene: TRBV7-2
CDR3aa: CASSLVGTSGNYEQYF
CDR3nt: TGTGCCAGCAGCTTAGTCGGGACTAGCGGGAACTACGAGCAGTACTTC

abundance: .
d_gene: .
j_gene: TRBJ2-3
v_gene: TRBV7-9
CDR3aa: CASSVGGTDTQYF
CDR3nt: TGTGCCAGCAGCGTCGGGGGTACAGATACGCAGTATTTT

abundance: .
d_gene: .
j_gene: TRBJ2-7
v_gene: TRBV30
CDR3aa: CAWSIRTFSYEQYF
CDR3nt: TGTGCCTGGTCCATTAGAACTTTCTCCTACGAGCAGTACTTC

abundance: .
d_gene: .
j_gene: TRBJ1-2
v_gene: TRBV30
CDR3aa: CAWSVWQIDGYTF
CDR3nt: TGTGCCTGGAGTGTGTGGCAGATTGACGGCTACACCTTC

abundance: .
d_gene: .
j_gene: TRBJ2-2
v_gene: TRBV6-5
CDR3aa: CASSMDGNTGELFF
CDR3nt: TGTGCCAGCAGCATGGACGGTAACACCGGGGAGCTGTTTTTT

abundance: .
d_gene: TRBD2
j_gene: TRBJ2-7
v_gene: TRBV4-2
CDR3aa: CASSQPGTSGTGEQYF
CDR3nt: TGTGCCAGCAGCCAACCCGGGACTAGCGGCACTGGGGAGCAGTACTTC